A selection of T cell receptor beta chains follows, all from one sample in a study of cytotoxic CD8 clonotypes in ibrutinib-treated CLL. TCRdb keeps only in-frame clones here, not all; method: immunoSEQ multiplex PCR. This table has more than 110,000 clones, 80% to 95% appearing once. Sample: PBMCs, taken after 12 months of ibrutinib treatment. The receptors were sampled from a human donor with chronic lymphocytic leukemia. CDR3s include the opening cysteine and the closing phenylalanine or tryptophan. A D gene is named only where the DNA matches it firmly. Size tells how often a clone was seen (once, few, many) or the class of an expanded clone, and some rows leave it out.

v_gene: TRBV4-3; abundance: .; d_gene: .; j_gene: TRBJ2-5; CDR3nt: TGCGCCAGCAGCCAAGATCATTTTCAGGGCCGGGGGACCCAGTACTTC; CDR3aa: CASSQDHFQGRGTQYF
v_gene: TRBV4-3; abundance: .; d_gene: .; j_gene: TRBJ2-7; CDR3nt: TGCGCCAGCAGCCAAGATTTGGAGGCCTACGAGCAGTACTTC; CDR3aa: CASSQDLEAYEQYF
v_gene: TRBV29-1; abundance: .; d_gene: TRBD1; j_gene: TRBJ2-2; CDR3nt: TGCAGCGGGACAGGTCCTGGCGGGGAGCTGTTTTTT; CDR3aa: CSGTGPGGELFF
v_gene: TRBV9; abundance: .; d_gene: .; j_gene: TRBJ2-1; CDR3nt: TGTGCCAGCAGCGTATCTACGAGCTACAACAATGAGCAGTTCTTC; CDR3aa: CASSVSTSYNNEQFF
v_gene: TRBV27; abundance: .; d_gene: TRBD2; j_gene: TRBJ2-1; CDR3nt: TGTGCCAGCAGCCTAATACGCGGGAGGGCGGTTAATGAGCAGTTCTTC; CDR3aa: CASSLIRGRAVNEQFF
v_gene: TRBV28; abundance: .; d_gene: .; j_gene: TRBJ1-2; CDR3nt: TGTGCCAGCTTTAGTACAGGGCGGGCCTATGGCTACACCTTC; CDR3aa: CASFSTGRAYGYTF
v_gene: TRBV9; abundance: .; d_gene: TRBD2; j_gene: TRBJ2-2; CDR3nt: TGTGCCAGCAGCGAGAAAGCGGGAGAGAACACCGGGGAGCTGTTTTTT; CDR3aa: CASSEKAGENTGELFF
v_gene: TRBV11-2; abundance: .; d_gene: TRBD2; j_gene: TRBJ2-2; CDR3nt: TGTGCCAGCAGCTCGTATCTAGCGGCAGGGGAGCTGTTTTTT; CDR3aa: CASSSYLAAGELFF
v_gene: TRBV5-1; abundance: .; d_gene: .; j_gene: TRBJ1-3; CDR3nt: TGCGCCAGCAGCTTGGAGGGAGCGTACTCTGGAAACACCATATATTTT; CDR3aa: CASSLEGAYSGNTIYF
v_gene: TRBV29-1; abundance: many; d_gene: .; j_gene: TRBJ1-2; CDR3nt: TGCAGCGCCCGGACAGAAAGTGACTATGGCTACACCTTC; CDR3aa: CSARTESDYGYTF
v_gene: TRBV29-1; abundance: .; d_gene: .; j_gene: TRBJ2-5; CDR3nt: TGCAGCGCAGCGGACAGTAGAGAGACCCAGTACTTC; CDR3aa: CSAADSRETQYF
v_gene: TRBV2; abundance: .; d_gene: .; j_gene: TRBJ2-5; CDR3nt: TGTGCCAGCAGTCATTACGGGAGCCAAGAGACCCAGTACTTC; CDR3aa: CASSHYGSQETQYF
v_gene: TRBV28; abundance: .; d_gene: TRBD2; j_gene: TRBJ2-1; CDR3nt: TGTGCCAGCAGGACTAGCGGGGAGCCTGGGGATGAGCAGTTCTTC; CDR3aa: CASRTSGEPGDEQFF
v_gene: TRBV2; abundance: .; d_gene: TRBD1; j_gene: TRBJ2-7; CDR3nt: TGTGCCAGCAGTCAATCGCCGGGACAGGTGGGCGAGCAGTACTTC; CDR3aa: CASSQSPGQVGEQYF
v_gene: TRBV29-1; abundance: .; d_gene: TRBD1; j_gene: TRBJ2-2; CDR3nt: TGCAGCGTGACAGGGGGCGGCGGGGAGCTGTTTTTT; CDR3aa: CSVTGGGGELFF
v_gene: TRBV9; abundance: .; d_gene: TRBD2; j_gene: TRBJ2-2; CDR3nt: TGTGCCAGCAGCGTTTCGAGGACTAGCGGGATTATCGGGGAGCTGTTTTTT; CDR3aa: CASSVSRTSGIIGELFF
v_gene: TRBV11-2; abundance: .; d_gene: .; j_gene: TRBJ2-5; CDR3nt: TGTGCCAGCAGCTTAGATGTGCTACAGACCCAGTACTTC; CDR3aa: CASSLDVLQTQYF
v_gene: TRBV19; abundance: .; d_gene: TRBD1; j_gene: TRBJ2-2; CDR3nt: TGTGCCAGTAGGGACAGGACGAACACCGGGGAGCTGTTTTTT; CDR3aa: CASRDRTNTGELFF
v_gene: TRBV2; abundance: .; d_gene: TRBD1; j_gene: TRBJ2-2; CDR3nt: TGTGCCAGCACCAACCAACAGGGGTACGGGGAGCTGTTTTTT; CDR3aa: CASTNQQGYGELFF
v_gene: TRBV11-1; abundance: .; d_gene: .; j_gene: TRBJ2-3; CDR3nt: TGTGCCAGCAGCTTTCGGCAGGGCATCCCCCTCACGACAGATACGCAGTATTTT; CDR3aa: CASSFRQGIPLTTDTQYF
v_gene: TRBV9; abundance: few; d_gene: .; j_gene: TRBJ1-2; CDR3nt: TGTGCCAGCAGCCCCCAGGACAGAGCTAACTATGGCTACACCTTC; CDR3aa: CASSPQDRANYGYTF
v_gene: TRBV7-9; abundance: .; d_gene: TRBD1; j_gene: TRBJ2-7; CDR3nt: TGTGCCAGCAGCCATCGACAGGGTTTCCCCGAGCAGTACTTC; CDR3aa: CASSHRQGFPEQYF
v_gene: TRBV11-2; abundance: once; d_gene: .; j_gene: TRBJ1-1; CDR3nt: TGTGCCAGCAGCCCCGTGTGGGGGGACACTGAAGCTTTCTTT; CDR3aa: CASSPVWGDTEAFF
v_gene: TRBV10-3; abundance: .; d_gene: TRBD1; j_gene: TRBJ1-5; CDR3nt: TGTGCCATCAGTGAGTCTAGGGACAGTAATAGCAATCAGCCCCAGCATTTT; CDR3aa: CAISESRDSNSNQPQHF
v_gene: TRBV13; abundance: once; d_gene: .; j_gene: TRBJ2-5; CDR3nt: TGTGCCAGCAGCTTTGGCGGATTACTTCAAGAGACCCAGTACTTC; CDR3aa: CASSFGGLLQETQYF
v_gene: TRBV7-9; abundance: .; d_gene: .; j_gene: TRBJ1-4; CDR3nt: TGTGCCAGTCAAAAGGCTAATGAAAAACTGTTTTTT; CDR3aa: CASQKANEKLFF
v_gene: TRBV5-4; abundance: .; d_gene: .; j_gene: TRBJ2-7; CDR3nt: TGTGCCAGCAGCCCACAGGGCCTGAGGGCCTACGAGCAGTACTTC; CDR3aa: CASSPQGLRAYEQYF
v_gene: TRBV19; abundance: .; d_gene: .; j_gene: TRBJ2-7; CDR3nt: TGTGCCAGCAATCCTCGGGACGGCTCCTACGAGCAGTACTTC; CDR3aa: CASNPRDGSYEQYF
v_gene: TRBV28; abundance: .; d_gene: .; j_gene: TRBJ2-7; CDR3nt: TGTGCCAGCAGTTTATCTTACGCGGGCACTAGCTCCTACGAGCAGTACTTC; CDR3aa: CASSLSYAGTSSYEQYF
v_gene: TRBV19; abundance: .; d_gene: .; j_gene: TRBJ2-2; CDR3nt: TGTGCCAGTAGTCCCCATACAGGGCAGCTCGGGGAGCTGTTTTTT; CDR3aa: CASSPHTGQLGELFF
v_gene: TRBV5-6; abundance: once; d_gene: .; j_gene: TRBJ2-3; CDR3nt: TGTGCCAGCAGCTTGTTGGTCGGAGGCACAGATACGCAGTATTTT; CDR3aa: CASSLLVGGTDTQYF
v_gene: TRBV9; abundance: .; d_gene: TRBD2; j_gene: TRBJ2-3; CDR3nt: TGTGCCAGCAGCGTAGTCGGGTTAACTAGCGGGAGGGTTAACACAGATACGCAGTATTTT; CDR3aa: CASSVVGLTSGRVNTDTQYF
v_gene: TRBV27; abundance: .; d_gene: .; j_gene: TRBJ1-5; CDR3nt: TGTGCCAGCACTGTTGCCAGGGGAGGCCAGCCCCAGCATTTT; CDR3aa: CASTVARGGQPQHF
v_gene: TRBV15; abundance: .; d_gene: TRBD1; j_gene: TRBJ1-2; CDR3nt: TGTGCCACCAGCACGGGACAGGGGCACTATGGCTACACCTTC; CDR3aa: CATSTGQGHYGYTF
v_gene: TRBV27; abundance: .; d_gene: .; j_gene: TRBJ2-5; CDR3nt: TGTGCCAGCAGTTTATTGATGAACCAAGAGACCCAGTACTTC; CDR3aa: CASSLLMNQETQYF
v_gene: TRBV7-9; abundance: .; d_gene: .; j_gene: TRBJ2-1; CDR3nt: TGTGCCAGCAGCCGCGCGGAGCCATACAATGAGCAGTTCTTC; CDR3aa: CASSRAEPYNEQFF
v_gene: TRBV29-1; abundance: .; d_gene: .; j_gene: TRBJ2-5; CDR3nt: TGCAGCGTTGAACGGGCGGGATCAGAGACCCAGTACTTC; CDR3aa: CSVERAGSETQYF
v_gene: TRBV5-6; abundance: .; d_gene: TRBD2; j_gene: TRBJ2-7; CDR3nt: TGTGCCAGCAGCTTGGGAGGGTTAGCGGGGCACCTACGTGAGCAGTACTTC; CDR3aa: CASSLGGLAGHLREQYF
v_gene: TRBV9; abundance: .; d_gene: .; j_gene: TRBJ1-3; CDR3nt: TGTGCCAGCAGCGTAAATCGCGGAGGGGACACCATATATTTT; CDR3aa: CASSVNRGGDTIYF
v_gene: TRBV29-1; abundance: once; d_gene: TRBD1; j_gene: TRBJ1-5; CDR3nt: TGCAGCGTTGGGGGAGGGGGCAACAGCAATCAGCCCCAGCATTTT; CDR3aa: CSVGGGGNSNQPQHF
v_gene: TRBV7-9; abundance: .; d_gene: .; j_gene: TRBJ1-4; CDR3nt: TGTGCCAGCAGCTTAGTCAGGGCCGTTAATGAAAAACTGTTTTTT; CDR3aa: CASSLVRAVNEKLFF
v_gene: TRBV7-9; abundance: once; d_gene: .; j_gene: TRBJ2-7; CDR3nt: TGTGCCAGCAGCTCCACCTCGGACAGTTCCTACGAGCAGTACTTC; CDR3aa: CASSSTSDSSYEQYF
v_gene: TRBV7-2; abundance: .; d_gene: TRBD2; j_gene: TRBJ2-5; CDR3nt: TGTGCCAGCAGCTTAGTGGGAGGGGTCCAAGAGACCCAGTACTTC; CDR3aa: CASSLVGGVQETQYF
v_gene: TRBV6-5; abundance: .; d_gene: .; j_gene: TRBJ2-7; CDR3nt: TGTGCCAGCAGTTACGGGCGGACTCGCTACGAGCAGTACTTC; CDR3aa: CASSYGRTRYEQYF